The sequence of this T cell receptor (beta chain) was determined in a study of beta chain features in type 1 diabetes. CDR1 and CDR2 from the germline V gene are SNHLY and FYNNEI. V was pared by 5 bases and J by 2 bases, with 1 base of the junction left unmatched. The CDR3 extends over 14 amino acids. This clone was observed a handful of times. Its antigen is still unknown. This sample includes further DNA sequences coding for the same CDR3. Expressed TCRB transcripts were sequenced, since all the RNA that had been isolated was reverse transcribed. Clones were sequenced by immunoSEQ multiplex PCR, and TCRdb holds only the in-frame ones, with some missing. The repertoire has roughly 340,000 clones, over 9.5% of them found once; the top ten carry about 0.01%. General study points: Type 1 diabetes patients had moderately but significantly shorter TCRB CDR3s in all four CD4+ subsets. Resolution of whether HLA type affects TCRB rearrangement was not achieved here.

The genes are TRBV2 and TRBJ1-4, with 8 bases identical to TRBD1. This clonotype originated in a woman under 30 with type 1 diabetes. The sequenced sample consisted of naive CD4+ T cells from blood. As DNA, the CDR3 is TGTGCCAGCAGTAGACAGGGGACTAATGAAAAACTGTTTTTT. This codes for CASSRQGTNEKLFF.